A selection of T cell receptor beta chains follows, all from one sample in a study of glioma-infiltrating T cells after dendritic cell vaccination. TCRdb's copy holds only in-frame clones and misses some; the assay was immunoSEQ multiplex PCR. The sample lists around 60,000 clones; approximately 86% were seen once. The source material was blood, sampled after dendritic cell vaccination. These receptors came from a human donor with glioblastoma. Each CDR3 is given with its conserved first and last residue. The size entry is marked missing in some rows and otherwise reads once, few, many or a size class.

abundance,v_gene,CDR3aa
-,TRBV18,CASSPLGTIKGEEKLFF
-,TRBV6-4,CASSDSDTRNPKTYEQYF
few,TRBV18,CASSEDMNTEAFF
-,TRBV27,CASSPSGQGIGEQYF
-,TRBV19,CASSTGGWSSYNEQFF
-,TRBV6-1,CASSGGSLMAEKLFF
-,TRBV7-2,CASSARGGGELFF
-,TRBV4-3,CASSQEPQGTEAFF
-,TRBV30,CAWSAPGRPLHF
once,TRBV7-9,CASSLAGAGISGNTIYF
-,TRBV4-2,CASSLQTNPGTGGYEQYF
-,TRBV19,CASSILAPTTNEKLFF
-,TRBV7-9,CASSWGNYGYTF
-,TRBV4-3,CASSQDGRLAGEQFF
-,TRBV10-1,CASSAPGQPQHF
once,TRBV11-2,CASSYPFRRGNSGYTF
few,TRBV6-1,CASSDKIGTGDEQYF
-,TRBV28,CASSLRGSRVTDTQYF
-,TRBV14,CASSQRGFETQYF
-,TRBV5-5,CASSFGLLNTEAFF
-,TRBV28,CASSLVQNTEAFF
-,TRBV19,CASSAGTGGFSPSYNEQFF
few,TRBV19,CASSIVGGYTEAFF
-,TRBV4-3,CASSQDMDRGLSGANVLTF
-,TRBV11-2,CASTPFGRGGYGYTF
-,TRBV5-5,CASSVRGVYGYTF
-,TRBV25-1,CASSRGRGVNEKLFF
-,TRBV11-2,CASSPPNRGPQETQYF
few,TRBV10-2,CASSDNRGWGDTQYF
-,TRBV19,CASRSPGGGQSYGYTF
-,TRBV2,CASSGGTRGPSTDTQYF
-,TRBV27,CASSLGRNTEAFF
once,TRBV4-3,CASSLVAGGGLAGGSEQFF
-,TRBV5-1,CASSLAPGVETQYF
-,TRBV2,CASRQQGATNEKLFF
-,TRBV2,CASSGGPGEPPELSGANVLTF
-,TRBV19,CASSRLHGQGATNEKLFF
-,TRBV6-5,CASSLLQDSYEQYF
once,TRBV12-5,CASGQATAKALEQYF
-,TRBV6-6,CASSFPDSYGYTF
-,TRBV7-2,CASSPGGLARHEQFF
once,TRBV9,CASSVKIQGSYGYTF
-,TRBV5-5,CASSPYGTGFTGELFF
-,TRBV6-1,CASSLGVTGTGEQYF
few,TRBV7-9,CASSSRAAGTNEKLFF
-,TRBV5-1,CASSLAGDVETQYF
-,TRBV6-5,CASSYSGGRNEKLFF
-,TRBV29-1,CSVEIDTRPYEQYF